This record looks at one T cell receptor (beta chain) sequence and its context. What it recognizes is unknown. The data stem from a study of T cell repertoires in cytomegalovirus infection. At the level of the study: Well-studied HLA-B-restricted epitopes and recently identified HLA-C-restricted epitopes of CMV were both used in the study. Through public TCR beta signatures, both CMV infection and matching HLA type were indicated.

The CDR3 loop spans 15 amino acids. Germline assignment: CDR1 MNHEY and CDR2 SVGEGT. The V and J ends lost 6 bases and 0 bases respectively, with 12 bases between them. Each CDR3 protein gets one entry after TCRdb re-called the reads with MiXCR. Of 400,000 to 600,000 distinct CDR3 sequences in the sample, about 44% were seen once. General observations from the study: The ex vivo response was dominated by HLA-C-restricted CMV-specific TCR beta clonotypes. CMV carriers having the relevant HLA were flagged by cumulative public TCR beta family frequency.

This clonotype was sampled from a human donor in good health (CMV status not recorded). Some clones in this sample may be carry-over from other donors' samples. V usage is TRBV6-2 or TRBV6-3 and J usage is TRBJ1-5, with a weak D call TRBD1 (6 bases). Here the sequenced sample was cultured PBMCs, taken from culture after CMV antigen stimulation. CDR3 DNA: TGTGCCAGCAGCGGACAGCTTAATAGCAATCAGCCCCAGCATTTT. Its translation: CASSGQLNSNQPQHF.